Listed below are T cell receptor beta chains from one sample, sequenced in a study of blood T cell repertoires in COVID-19. The method was immunoSEQ multiplex PCR; TCRdb's version includes in-frame clones alone and lacks a portion of them. The sample records about 270,000 clones, around nine tenths being singletons. Sequencing input: peripheral blood. These receptors originate from a man aged 35-49 years with active or convalescent COVID-19. CDR3s include the opening cysteine and the closing phenylalanine or tryptophan. Clone sizes are given selectively: once, few, many, or a class where the clone is expanded.

CDR3 length: 15; clone size: NA; V gene: TRBV7-8; J gene: TRBJ1-1; CDR3 protein: CASIPGGGVGTEAFF
CDR3 length: 16; clone size: NA; V gene: TRBV7-5; J gene: TRBJ2-7; CDR3 protein: CVRSLGGQGGSYEQYF
CDR3 length: 12; clone size: NA; V gene: TRBV19; J gene: TRBJ2-2; CDR3 protein: CASRGDTGELFF
CDR3 length: 15; clone size: NA; V gene: TRBV6-5; J gene: TRBJ2-7; CDR3 protein: CASSYSGGGPNEQYF
CDR3 length: 17; clone size: many; V gene: TRBV5-1; J gene: TRBJ1-6; CDR3 protein: CASSMLSSGTGVSPLHF
CDR3 length: 18; clone size: NA; V gene: TRBV3-1/TRBV3-2; J gene: TRBJ2-2; CDR3 protein: CASSMPGTSGPNTGELFF
CDR3 length: 14; clone size: NA; V gene: TRBV5-1; J gene: TRBJ2-5; CDR3 protein: CASSPGHLQETQYF
CDR3 length: 15; clone size: NA; V gene: TRBV25-1; J gene: TRBJ2-3; CDR3 protein: CASSGGRENTDTQYF
CDR3 length: 17; clone size: NA; V gene: TRBV3-1/TRBV3-2; J gene: TRBJ2-1; CDR3 protein: CASSQDLGTTMYNEQFF
CDR3 length: 14; clone size: NA; V gene: TRBV25-1; J gene: TRBJ2-7; CDR3 protein: CASSDTTGSYEQYF
CDR3 length: 15; clone size: NA; V gene: TRBV7-8; J gene: TRBJ2-3; CDR3 protein: CASSLVTSPTDTQYF
CDR3 length: 14; clone size: NA; V gene: TRBV4-2; J gene: TRBJ1-5; CDR3 protein: CASSQTQGNQPQHF
CDR3 length: 16; clone size: NA; V gene: TRBV9; J gene: TRBJ2-7; CDR3 protein: CASSVGLGAISYEQYF
CDR3 length: 16; clone size: NA; V gene: TRBV12-5; J gene: TRBJ1-5; CDR3 protein: CASGLNRESSNQPQHF
CDR3 length: 13; clone size: NA; V gene: TRBV5-5; J gene: TRBJ1-4; CDR3 protein: CASTLMGREKLFF
CDR3 length: 11; clone size: NA; V gene: TRBV20-1; J gene: TRBJ1-2; CDR3 protein: CSARSGEGYTF
CDR3 length: 13; clone size: NA; V gene: TRBV9; J gene: TRBJ1-4; CDR3 protein: CASSASGTSKLFF
CDR3 length: 14; clone size: once; V gene: TRBV18; J gene: TRBJ1-2; CDR3 protein: CASSPDQGNYGYTF
CDR3 length: 16; clone size: few; V gene: TRBV2; J gene: TRBJ1-5; CDR3 protein: CASTSGTTYSNQPQHF
CDR3 length: 14; clone size: NA; V gene: TRBV5-1; J gene: TRBJ2-5; CDR3 protein: CASSMGTGEETQYF
CDR3 length: 14; clone size: NA; V gene: TRBV5-1; J gene: TRBJ2-7; CDR3 protein: CASSLDRGLHEQYF
CDR3 length: 19; clone size: NA; V gene: TRBV4-2; J gene: TRBJ2-1; CDR3 protein: CASSGTGTSGGNGYNEQFF
CDR3 length: 14; clone size: NA; V gene: TRBV6-5; J gene: TRBJ2-7; CDR3 protein: CASSYERADYEQYF
CDR3 length: 16; clone size: NA; V gene: TRBV9; J gene: TRBJ2-2; CDR3 protein: CASSVVDRANTGELFF
CDR3 length: 16; clone size: NA; V gene: TRBV6-5; J gene: TRBJ2-2; CDR3 protein: CASSYGGEPSTGELFF
CDR3 length: 11; clone size: NA; V gene: TRBV11-2; J gene: TRBJ2-5; CDR3 protein: CASSPLETQYF
CDR3 length: 15; clone size: NA; V gene: TRBV4-2; J gene: TRBJ2-7; CDR3 protein: CASSPTIVSSYEQYF
CDR3 length: 14; clone size: NA; V gene: TRBV28; J gene: TRBJ2-5; CDR3 protein: CASSTAGGLETQYF
CDR3 length: 15; clone size: NA; V gene: TRBV28; J gene: TRBJ1-1; CDR3 protein: CSAGRTSLMNTEAFF
CDR3 length: 15; clone size: NA; V gene: TRBV6-5; J gene: TRBJ2-3; CDR3 protein: CASSRDRTDTDTQYF
CDR3 length: 11; clone size: NA; V gene: TRBV5-1; J gene: TRBJ1-4; CDR3 protein: CASSRGEKLFF
CDR3 length: 15; clone size: once; V gene: TRBV11-2; J gene: TRBJ2-2; CDR3 protein: CASSLDPSYTGELFF
CDR3 length: 16; clone size: NA; V gene: TRBV6-5; J gene: TRBJ1-4; CDR3 protein: CASSYVFGQGHEKLFF
CDR3 length: 13; clone size: once; V gene: TRBV28; J gene: TRBJ1-1; CDR3 protein: CASTFGGFTEAFF
CDR3 length: 15; clone size: NA; V gene: TRBV3-1/TRBV3-2; J gene: TRBJ2-7; CDR3 protein: CASSFPGTKGAEQYF
CDR3 length: 13; clone size: NA; V gene: TRBV27; J gene: TRBJ1-2; CDR3 protein: CASSQRPGIGYTF
CDR3 length: 14; clone size: NA; V gene: TRBV30; J gene: TRBJ2-1; CDR3 protein: CAWSVEVGYNEQFF
CDR3 length: 13; clone size: NA; V gene: TRBV30; J gene: TRBJ2-1; CDR3 protein: CAWSIDRVNEQFF
CDR3 length: 13; clone size: NA; V gene: TRBV10-2; J gene: TRBJ2-7; CDR3 protein: CASATGTSNEQYF
CDR3 length: 15; clone size: NA; V gene: TRBV3-1/TRBV3-2; J gene: TRBJ2-7; CDR3 protein: CASSQTSGGWYEQYF
CDR3 length: 14; clone size: NA; V gene: TRBV2; J gene: TRBJ2-2; CDR3 protein: CASRGQGSAGELFF
CDR3 length: 12; clone size: NA; V gene: TRBV12-3/TRBV12-4; J gene: TRBJ1-6; CDR3 protein: CASSLGRGSLHF
CDR3 length: 13; clone size: NA; V gene: TRBV5-1; J gene: TRBJ2-7; CDR3 protein: CASATGTPPEQYF
CDR3 length: 13; clone size: NA; V gene: TRBV14; J gene: TRBJ1-1; CDR3 protein: CASSQMSGTEAFF
CDR3 length: 14; clone size: few; V gene: TRBV25-1; J gene: TRBJ1-2; CDR3 protein: CASSDRDRGYGYTF
CDR3 length: 20; clone size: NA; V gene: TRBV4-2; J gene: TRBJ2-1; CDR3 protein: CASSQDHKGAGGHLYNEQFF
CDR3 length: 14; clone size: NA; V gene: TRBV5-1; J gene: TRBJ2-1; CDR3 protein: CASSFGTSGTEQFF
CDR3 length: 14; clone size: few; V gene: TRBV2; J gene: TRBJ2-7; CDR3 protein: CASTEGGQKYEQYF
CDR3 length: 14; clone size: NA; V gene: TRBV10-1; J gene: TRBJ1-6; CDR3 protein: CASSAGTGDSPLHF
CDR3 length: 13; clone size: NA; V gene: TRBV5-6; J gene: TRBJ1-2; CDR3 protein: CASSLQGPEGYTF
CDR3 length: 14; clone size: NA; V gene: TRBV23-1; J gene: TRBJ2-2; CDR3 protein: CASSRDRGTGELFF
CDR3 length: 15; clone size: once; V gene: TRBV18; J gene: TRBJ2-1; CDR3 protein: CASSPGTSGRNEQFF
CDR3 length: 15; clone size: NA; V gene: TRBV4-2; J gene: TRBJ1-6; CDR3 protein: CASSQGGGANSPLHF
CDR3 length: 13; clone size: NA; V gene: TRBV19; J gene: TRBJ1-3; CDR3 protein: CASSGTVGNTIYF
CDR3 length: 14; clone size: NA; V gene: TRBV19; J gene: TRBJ2-1; CDR3 protein: CASSRTSGVNEQFF
CDR3 length: 12; clone size: NA; V gene: TRBV30; J gene: TRBJ2-1; CDR3 protein: CAWTSGGSEQFF